One TCR beta chain is described in this entry. What it binds is not known. Repertoires were generated with immunoSEQ multiplex PCR, while TCRdb's copy carries only in-frame clones and drops some. Among about 2.1 million clones listed, more than 85% were seen once. From germline, CDR1 is SEHNR and CDR2 FQNEAQ (reference sequence). After removal of 5 bases from V and 3 bases from J, the junction contained 10 bases not matched to a gene. This CDR3 contains 15 residues. The data originate from a study of shared clonotypes between healthy human individuals. Study summary: Donors consisted of a couple of women and three men between 18 and 49. Study-wide results and caveats: Clonotypes that were shared across a handful of donors made up around 5% of naive CD4 clonotypes.

CD8 cells regarded as naive lacked CD45RO, were positively chosen for CCR7, and omitted terminally differentiated effector memory CD45RA+ cells. This chain uses TRBV7-9 with TRBJ2-7, with 7 bases lining up with TRBD1. The clonotype was recovered from a man between 18 and 29 years old in good health. Some clones in this sample may be carry-over from other donors' samples. The sample taken for sequencing was naive CD8+ T cells from PBMCs. The CDR3 sequence is CASSRRTGMHYEQYF. The CDR3 DNA reads TGTGCCAGCAGCCGTAGGACAGGTATGCACTACGAGCAGTACTTC.